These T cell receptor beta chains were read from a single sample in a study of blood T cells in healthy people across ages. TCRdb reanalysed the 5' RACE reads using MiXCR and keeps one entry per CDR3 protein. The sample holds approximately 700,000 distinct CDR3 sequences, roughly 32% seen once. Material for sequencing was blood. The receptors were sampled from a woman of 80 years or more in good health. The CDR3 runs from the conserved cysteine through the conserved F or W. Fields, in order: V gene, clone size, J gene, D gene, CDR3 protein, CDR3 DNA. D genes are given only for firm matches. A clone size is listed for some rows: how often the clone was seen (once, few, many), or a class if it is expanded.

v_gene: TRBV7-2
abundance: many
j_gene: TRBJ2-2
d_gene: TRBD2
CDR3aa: CASSLAQLAGTGELFF
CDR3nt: TGTGCCAGCAGCTTAGCGCAGTTAGCGGGCACCGGGGAGCTGTTTTTT

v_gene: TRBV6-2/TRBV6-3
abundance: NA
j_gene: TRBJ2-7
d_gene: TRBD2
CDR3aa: CASSLSSGGNAYNEQYF
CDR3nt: TGTGCCAGCAGTCTTTCTAGCGGGGGTAACGCCTACAATGAGCAGTACTTC

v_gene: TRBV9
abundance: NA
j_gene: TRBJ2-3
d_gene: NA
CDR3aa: CASSVLGHNPTDTQYF
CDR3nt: TGTGCCAGCAGCGTACTGGGACACAACCCCACAGATACGCAGTATTTT

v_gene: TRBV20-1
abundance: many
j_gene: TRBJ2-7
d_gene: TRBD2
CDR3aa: CSASLLAGGPEQYF
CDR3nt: TGCAGTGCTAGTCTACTAGCGGGGGGGCCAGAGCAGTACTTC

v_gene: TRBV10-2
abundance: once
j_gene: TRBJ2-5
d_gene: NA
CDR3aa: CASSGVKGGQETQYF
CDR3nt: TGCGCCAGCAGCGGGGTAAAGGGGGGACAAGAGACCCAGTACTTC

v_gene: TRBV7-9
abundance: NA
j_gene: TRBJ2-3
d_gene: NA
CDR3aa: CASSWGQDTQYF
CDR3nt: TGTGCCAGCAGCTGGGGGCAAGATACGCAGTATTTT

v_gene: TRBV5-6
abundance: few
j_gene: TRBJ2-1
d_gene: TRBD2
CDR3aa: CASSSLPAGAGNEQFF
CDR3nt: TGTGCCAGCAGCTCCTTACCAGCGGGGGCAGGAAATGAGCAGTTCTTC

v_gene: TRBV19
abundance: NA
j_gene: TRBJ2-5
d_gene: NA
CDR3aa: CASRSVGDRQAQYF
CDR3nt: TGTGCCAGTAGGTCCGTGGGAGACCGACAGGCCCAGTACTTC

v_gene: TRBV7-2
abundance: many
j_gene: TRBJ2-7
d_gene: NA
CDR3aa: CASLREYEQYF
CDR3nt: TGTGCCAGCTTGAGGGAATACGAGCAGTACTTC

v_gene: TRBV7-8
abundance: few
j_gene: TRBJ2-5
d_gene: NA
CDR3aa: CASTQGSRGRRETQYF
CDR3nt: TGTGCCAGCACCCAAGGGTCCCGGGGGAGGAGAGAGACCCAGTACTTC

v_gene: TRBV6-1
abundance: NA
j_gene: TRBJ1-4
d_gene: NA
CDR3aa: CASSPPGVTNEKLFF
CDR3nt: TGTGCCAGCAGTCCCCCAGGAGTAACTAATGAAAAACTGTTTTTT

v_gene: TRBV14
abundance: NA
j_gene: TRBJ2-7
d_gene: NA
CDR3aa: CASSQDRRVDYNEQYF
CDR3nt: TGTGCCAGCAGCCAAGATAGGAGGGTTGACTACAATGAGCAGTACTTC

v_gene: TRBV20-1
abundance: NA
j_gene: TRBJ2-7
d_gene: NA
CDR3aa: CSVAHTRDSSYEQYF
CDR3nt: TGCAGTGTCGCCCACACGAGAGACAGCTCCTACGAGCAGTACTTC

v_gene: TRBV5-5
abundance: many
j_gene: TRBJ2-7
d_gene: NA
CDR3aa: CASSYQGGVTVYEQYF
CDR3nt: TGTGCCAGCAGCTATCAGGGGGGGGTTACCGTCTACGAGCAGTACTTC

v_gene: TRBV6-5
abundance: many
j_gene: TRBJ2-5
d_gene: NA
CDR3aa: CASMRGGPETQYF
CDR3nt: TGTGCCAGCATGAGGGGGGGCCCCGAGACCCAGTACTTC

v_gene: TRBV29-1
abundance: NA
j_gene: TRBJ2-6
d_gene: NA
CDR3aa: CSVSSGVNSGANVLTF
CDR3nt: TGCAGCGTCTCGTCCGGGGTTAACTCTGGGGCCAACGTCCTGACTTTC

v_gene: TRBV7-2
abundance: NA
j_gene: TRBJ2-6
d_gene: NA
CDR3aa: CASSVSPSGANVLTF
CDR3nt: TGTGCCAGCAGCGTATCCCCCTCTGGGGCCAACGTCCTGACTTTC

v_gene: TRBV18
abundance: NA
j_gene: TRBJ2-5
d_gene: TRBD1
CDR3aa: CASSPGSNRGKETQYF
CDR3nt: TGTGCCAGCTCACCAGGTTCGAACAGGGGGAAGGAGACCCAGTACTTC

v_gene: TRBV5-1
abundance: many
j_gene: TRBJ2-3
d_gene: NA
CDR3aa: CASSSPSDTQYF
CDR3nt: TGCGCCAGCAGCTCACCTTCAGATACGCAGTATTTT

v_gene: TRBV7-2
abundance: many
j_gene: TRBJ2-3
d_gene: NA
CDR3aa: CASSLIPRGRDTQYF
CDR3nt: TGTGCCAGCAGCTTAATCCCACGGGGGCGAGATACGCAGTATTTT

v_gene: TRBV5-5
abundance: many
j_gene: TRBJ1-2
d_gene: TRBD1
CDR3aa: CASSRTGANGYTF
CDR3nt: TGTGCCAGCAGCCGCACAGGGGCGAATGGCTACACCTTC

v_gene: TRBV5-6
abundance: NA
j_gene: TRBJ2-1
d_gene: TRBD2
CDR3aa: CASSSLAGAPISYNEQFF
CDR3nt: TGTGCCAGCAGTTCCCTAGCGGGGGCCCCGATCTCCTACAATGAGCAGTTCTTC

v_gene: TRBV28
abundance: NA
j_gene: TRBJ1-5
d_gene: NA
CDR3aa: CASSLGRGFRQPQHF
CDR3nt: TGTGCCAGCAGTTTAGGGCGGGGGTTCCGTCAGCCCCAGCATTTT

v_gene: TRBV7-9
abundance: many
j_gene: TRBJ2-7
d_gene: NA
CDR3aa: CASSFAGQTYEQYF
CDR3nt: TGTGCCAGCAGCTTTGCAGGGCAGACCTACGAGCAGTACTTC

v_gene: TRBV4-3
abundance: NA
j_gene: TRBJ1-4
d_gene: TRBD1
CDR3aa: CASSPQGGEKLFF
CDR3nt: TGCGCCAGCAGCCCGCAGGGGGGAGAAAAACTGTTTTTT

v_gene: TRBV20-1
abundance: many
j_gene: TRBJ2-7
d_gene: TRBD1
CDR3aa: CSAATQGTYEQYF
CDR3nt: TGCAGTGCCGCAACACAGGGGACCTACGAGCAGTACTTC

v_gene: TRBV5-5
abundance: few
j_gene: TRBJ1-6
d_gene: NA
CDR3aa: CASSFLRAGRDSPLHF
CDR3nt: TGTGCCAGCAGCTTTCTCAGGGCGGGACGCGATTCACCCCTCCACTTT

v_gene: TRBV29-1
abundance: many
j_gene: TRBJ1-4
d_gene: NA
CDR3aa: CSAGQVREKLFF
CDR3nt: TGCAGCGCGGGACAAGTGAGGGAAAAACTGTTTTTT